This passage covers 29 T cell receptor beta chains from one sample sequenced in a study of CD8+ T cells in alopecia areata. Treatment denoted: oral pan-JAK inhibitor, 5-10 mg twice daily. The sequencing template was cDNA reverse transcribed from extracted RNA. TCRdb's table, derived via immunoSEQ multiplex PCR, lists solely in-frame clones and lacks some. The table has over 150,000 clones, over 45% seen once. Source: CD4+ T cells sorted from blood, taken at week 24, from a patient treated with tofacitinib. These receptors were collected from a human donor with alopecia areata.

The chain combines TRBV9 with TRBJ1-2; no firm D call. Germline V gene sequence: CDR1 SGDLS, CDR2 YYNGEE. The V gene lost 0 bases and the J gene lost 2 bases, with 11 bases spanning the gap. The CDR3 covers 15 residues. CDR3 in DNA: TGTGCCAGCAGCGTAGGTCCGGCAGCCAACTATGGCTACACCTTC. Translation: CASSVGPAANYGYTF.

Of note for this clone: A much larger clonotype is one base distant, so this may be a read error. This same CDR3 is encoded by further DNA sequences in the sample. The rearrangement joins TRBV2 to TRBJ2-3; D unclear. CDR1 SNHLY and CDR2 FYNNEI come from the germline V gene. V dropped 5 bases and J dropped 2 bases, with 2 bases sitting between them. This CDR3 has 11 amino acids. CDR3 sequence (DNA): TGTGCCAGCAGTTACACAGATACGCAGTATTTT. This codes for CASSYTDTQYF.

This rearrangement joins TRBV5-1 to TRBJ2-7; a weak D match, TRBD2 (5 bases). Trimming removed 4 bases at V and 2 bases at J, with 13 bases between. From germline, CDR1 is SGHRS and CDR2 YFSETQ. CDR3 length: 14 residues. The CDR3 sequence is CASSIGGETYEQYF. The CDR3 coding sequence is TGCGCCAGCAGCATCGGTGGGGAGACCTACGAGCAGTACTTC.

The chain joins TRBV7-2 to TRBJ2-5; perhaps TRBD2 as D (5 bases). This CDR3 is 15 amino acids long. Between the trimmed V and J ends, which lost 3 bases and 2 bases, there was a span of 13 bases. Germline V lookup: CDR1 SGHTA, CDR2 FQGNSA. The CDR3 loop reads CASSFDRSGQETQYF. In DNA form, the CDR3 reads TGTGCCAGCAGCTTTGATCGCAGCGGACAAGAGACCCAGTACTTC.

The chain uses TRBV15 and TRBJ2-3; no clear D. V was clipped by 0 bases and J by 0 bases, with 7 bases between them. The germline V gene encodes CDR1 LNHNV and CDR2 YYDKDF (reference sequence). The CDR3 runs 15 residues. The DNA for the CDR3 is TGTGCCACCAGCAGAGATTGGCGGAGCACAGATACGCAGTATTTT. This sequence encodes CATSRDWRSTDTQYF.

The V and J genes are TRBV7-2 and TRBJ1-6; 7 positions agree with TRBD1. Germline assignment: CDR1 SGHTA and CDR2 FQGNSA. With V trimmed by 3 bases and J by 5 bases, 4 bases remained unmatched. CDR3 length: 15 amino acids. Here the CDR3 DNA reads TGTGCCAGCAGCTTGACCGGGACAGATAATTCACCCCTCCACTTT. Translated: CASSLTGTDNSPLHF.

This clone was seen more than once but under ten times. V usage is TRBV30 and J usage is TRBJ2-3; the D call may be TRBD1 or TRBD2 (6 bases each). V lost 3 bases and J 1 base, leaving 20 bases between the germline ends. The CDR3 runs to 17 residues. In germline, CDR1 is GTSNPN, CDR2 SVGIG (reference sequence). The CDR3 region has the DNA TGTGCCTGGAGCCAAAAGGGGGGCGGGACGGGCACAGATACGCAGTATTTT. Translation gives CAWSQKGGGTGTDTQYF.

This clone was counted only a few times. V gene TRBV7-8 combines with J gene TRBJ2-6; 8 bases map to TRBD2. The V gene's germline CDR1 is SGHVS and CDR2 FQNEAQ. The junction had 9 bases not matched to a gene; V was cut back by 5 bases and J by 0 bases. The length of the CDR3 is 18 residues. CDR3 in DNA: TGTGCCAGCAGCAAACCGGGACTAGATCTCTCTGGGGCCAACGTCCTGACTTTC. It specifies CASSKPGLDLSGANVLTF.

This clone was seen repeatedly, ten times or more. This chain connects TRBV11-3 to TRBJ1-4; TRBD1 might be the D (5 bases). The V end was cut by 3 bases, the J end by 0 bases, with 8 bases between. Germline V gene lookup returns CDR1 SGHNT and CDR2 YENEEA. This CDR3 has 15 residues. CDR3 in DNA: TGTGCCAGCAGCTTTACACAGGCAACTAATGAAAAACTGTTTTTT. This translates into CASSFTQATNEKLFF.

The rearrangement joins TRBV27 to TRBJ2-3; 7 nucleotides agree with TRBD2. The CDR3 runs to 17 residues. The V segment lost 2 bases and the J segment 4 bases; nucleotides outside the gene matches: 12. CDR1 and CDR2 from the germline V gene are MNHEY and SMNVEV (reference sequence). CDR3 loop: CASSLAGGRWRADTQYF. The CDR3 DNA sequence: TGTGCCAGCAGTTTAGCCGGCGGGAGATGGCGGGCAGATACGCAGTATTTT.

The chain is built from TRBV6-5 and TRBJ2-7; D possibly corresponds to TRBD1 (7 bases). The CDR3 totals 15 residues. Germline CDR1 and CDR2: MNHEY and SVGAGI. Trimming left V 6 bases short and J 1 base short, with 16 bases between. The CDR3 DNA reads TGTGCCAGCAGCCCTCTCAGGGGGGCGTCCTACGAGCAGTACTTC. This encodes CASSPLRGASYEQYF.

CDR3 sequence: CASSSKLAGSSGANVLTF. In nucleotides, the CDR3 is TGTGCCAGCAGCTCAAAATTAGCGGGAAGCTCTGGGGCCAACGTCCTGACTTTC. This rearrangement joins TRBV7-2 to TRBJ2-6, with TRBD2 identical over 8 bases. The germline V gene has CDR1 SGHTA and CDR2 FQGNSA. The V and J ends lost 4 bases and 0 bases, in that order; junction bases with no gene match: 8. This CDR3 region has 18 residues.

This sequence joins TRBV2 and TRBJ2-2, with D perhaps TRBD2 (6 bases). CDR3 length equals 14 residues. Trimming removed 5 bases from V and 7 bases from J, with 14 bases in between. Germline assignment: CDR1 SNHLY and CDR2 FYNNEI. The CDR3: CASSSGLMNGELFF. The CDR3 coding sequence is TGTGCCAGCAGTTCGGGACTGATGAACGGGGAGCTGTTTTTT.

The chain is built from TRBV7-3 and TRBJ2-5; D may correspond to TRBD1 or TRBD2 (6 bases each). This CDR3 region has 13 residues. The V end lost 3 bases, the J end lost 4 bases, and 9 bases lay between the germline ends. The germline CDR1 and CDR2 sequences are SGHTA and FQGTGA. The CDR3 nucleotides read TGTGCCAGCAGCTTGGGGGGCATAGAGACCCAGTACTTC. The encoded protein is CASSLGGIETQYF.

The rearrangement joins TRBV21-1 to TRBJ2-7; the table names TRBD1, a call not compared with the DNA. TRBV21-1 is termed a pseudogene. CDR3 length: 15 amino acids. The CDR3 spells CASSAQGSGSYEQYF. CDR3 coding DNA: TGTGCCAGCAGTGCTCAGGGGTCGGGCTCCTACGAGCAGTACTTC.

The V gene is TRBV7-8, the J gene TRBJ2-5, with 7 bases fitting TRBD1. This CDR3 comprises 13 residues. The germline V gene has CDR1 SGHVS and CDR2 FQNEAQ. V shed 4 bases and J 2 bases; nucleotides not matched to a gene: 1. CDR3 region: CASSSGQQETQYF. The CDR3 DNA is TGTGCCAGCAGCTCGGGACAGCAAGAGACCCAGTACTTC.

This clone was seen more than once but under ten times. The chain has TRBV4-1 and TRBJ2-7; D unclear. Germline CDR1 reads MGHRA; CDR2 reads YSYEKL. This CDR3 has 16 residues. V lost 4 bases and J 4 bases, leaving 20 bases between the germline ends. CDR3 DNA: TGCGCCAGCAGCCGAGGTACAGCTGACGGAGCTTACGAGCAGTACTTC. Amino acids: CASSRGTADGAYEQYF.

A note on this clone: The sample holds other DNA sequences that translate to the same CDR3. The chain has TRBV29-1 and TRBJ1-1; D not certain. This CDR3 region has 11 residues. V lost 6 bases and J 0 bases, leaving 5 bases between the germline ends. The germline V gene encodes CDR1 SQVTM and CDR2 ANQGSEA. DNA of the CDR3: TGCAGCGTGCGAGTGAACACTGAAGCTTTCTTT. It specifies CSVRVNTEAFF.

The chain employs TRBV29-1 and TRBJ2-7; 8 bases are a match to TRBD2. Germline CDR1 reads SQVTM; CDR2 reads ANQGSEA. V was clipped by 6 bases and J by 2 bases; unmatched bases: 6. The length of the CDR3 is 13 residues. The CDR3 DNA reads TGCAGCGTAAGAGCGGGAGAGACCTACGAGCAGTACTTC. Translating gives CSVRAGETYEQYF.

V and J are TRBV9 and TRBJ2-3, with TRBD1 matching 8 bases. The CDR3 runs 17 residues. After removal of 3 bases from V and 2 bases from J, the junction contained 11 bases not matched to a gene. The germline gives CDR1 SGDLS, CDR2 YYNGEE. The CDR3 nucleotides are TGTGCCAGCAGCGCTCGGACAGGGCCGGGCTCCACAGATACGCAGTATTTT. This gives the protein CASSARTGPGSTDTQYF.

The rearrangement joins TRBV4-2 to TRBJ2-5; tentative D call: TRBD1 (5 bases). The germline gives CDR1 LGHNA, CDR2 YNFKEQ. This CDR3 has 16 residues. V lost 0 bases and J 1 base, leaving 12 bases between the germline ends. CDR3 protein: CASSQEGQQAQETQYF. In DNA form, the CDR3 reads TGTGCCAGCAGCCAAGAGGGGCAACAGGCCCAAGAGACCCAGTACTTC.

This clone occurred once. This chain connects TRBV5-4 to TRBJ1-6; 8 bases align to TRBD1. With V trimmed by 2 bases and J by 8 bases, 6 bases remained unmatched. Germline assignment: CDR1 SGHNT and CDR2 YYREEE (reference sequence). The CDR3 spans 15 residues. The CDR3 is CASSLPGQGDSPLHF. The DNA of the CDR3 is TGTGCCAGCAGCTTACCCGGACAGGGAGATTCACCCCTCCACTTT.

This clone has more than one count but fewer than ten. This chain uses TRBV5-6 with TRBJ1-4; D remains ambiguous. The CDR3 sequence is 16 residues long. Per the germline V gene, CDR1 is SGHDT and CDR2 is YYEEEE. V lost 3 bases to trimming and J lost 3 bases, with 15 bases between them. In DNA form, the CDR3 reads TGTGCCAGCAGCTCACCGACCGGATTCGCTAATGAAAAACTGTTTTTT. It yields the protein CASSSPTGFANEKLFF.

This clone was seen a few times. The chain recombines TRBV11-2 with TRBJ2-3; unclear D gene. This CDR3 has 13 residues. Trimming stripped 0 bases from V and 7 bases from J, with 8 bases between. Looked up from germline, CDR1 is SGHAT and CDR2 is FQNNGV. The CDR3 DNA reads as TGTGCCAGCAGCTTAGATTTGGAGAATACGCAGTATTTT. Encoded protein: CASSLDLENTQYF.

The chain has TRBV7-2 and TRBJ2-6, with TRBD2 identical over 9 bases. V lost 5 bases and J lost 0; bases outside the gene matches: 8. There are 18 residues in the CDR3. CDR1 and CDR2 (germline): SGHTA, FQGNSA. The CDR3 protein is CASSPRLAESSGANVLTF. The CDR3 coding sequence is TGTGCCAGCAGCCCGAGACTAGCGGAGAGCTCTGGGGCCAACGTCCTGACTTTC. Full variable domain (remainder filled in from reference TRBV7-2 and TRBJ2-6): GAGVSQSPSNKVTEKGKDVELRCDPISGHTALYWYRQSLGQGLEFLIYFQGNSAPDKSGLPSDRFSAERTGGSVSTLTIQRTQQEDSAVYLCASSPRLAESSGANVLTFGAGSRLTVL.

There are a few counts of this clone. In DNA form, the CDR3 reads TGTGCCAGCAGCTCGAGCGGCAGGGCTGGAAACACCATATATTTT. As protein: CASSSSGRAGNTIYF. This chain joins TRBV7-2 and TRBJ1-3, with D possibly being TRBD1 (5 bases). The CDR3 extends over 15 amino acids. V shed 4 bases and J shed 2 bases, with 12 bases lying between them. Germline CDR1 reads SGHTA; CDR2 reads FQGNSA.

The V and J genes are TRBV2 and TRBJ2-4; D possibly corresponds to TRBD2 (5 bases). CDR1 and CDR2 (germline): SNHLY, FYNNEI. The CDR3 has 11 residues. V gave up 6 bases and J gave up 15 bases, with 15 bases separating them. The CDR3 nucleotides read TGTGCCAGCAGACTCGAGGGTAATAGGTACTTC. The encoded protein is CASRLEGNRYF.

V is TRBV18 and J is TRBJ2-3, with D perhaps matching TRBD1 or TRBD2 (7 bases each). The V gene's germline CDR1 is KGHSH and CDR2 LQKENI. Trimming took 4 bases from V and 4 from J, leaving 15 bases between them. This CDR3 has 15 residues. The CDR3 DNA reads TGTGCCAGCTCACTGACAGGGAGGGGCGCAGATACGCAGTATTTT. This codes for CASSLTGRGADTQYF.

J is TRBJ2-3 and V is TRBV5-1, with a possible D match to TRBD1 (6 bases). The germline gives CDR1 SGHRS, CDR2 YFSETQ. Trimming removed 0 bases at V and 3 bases at J, with 11 bases between. CDR3 size: 15 residues. CDR3 residues: CASSLEGGYTDTQYF. For the CDR3, the DNA is TGCGCCAGCAGCTTGGAAGGGGGTTATACAGATACGCAGTATTTT.